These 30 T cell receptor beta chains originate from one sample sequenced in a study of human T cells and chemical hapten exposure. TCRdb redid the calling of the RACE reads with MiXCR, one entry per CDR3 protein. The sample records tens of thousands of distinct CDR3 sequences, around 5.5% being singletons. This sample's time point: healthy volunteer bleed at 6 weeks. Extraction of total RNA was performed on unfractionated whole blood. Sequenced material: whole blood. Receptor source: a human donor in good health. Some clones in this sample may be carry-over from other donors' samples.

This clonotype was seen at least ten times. CDR3 nucleotide sequence: TGTGCCAGCAGCCACGGGACAGGGTACATTCAGTACTTC. Its protein product is CASSHGTGYIQYF. The rearrangement uses TRBV3-1 and TRBJ2-4, with 9 bases identical to TRBD1. The junction had 2 bases not matched to a gene; V was cut back by 3 bases and J by 8 bases. From germline, CDR1 is LGHDT and CDR2 YNNKEL (reference sequence). The CDR3 consists of 13 residues.

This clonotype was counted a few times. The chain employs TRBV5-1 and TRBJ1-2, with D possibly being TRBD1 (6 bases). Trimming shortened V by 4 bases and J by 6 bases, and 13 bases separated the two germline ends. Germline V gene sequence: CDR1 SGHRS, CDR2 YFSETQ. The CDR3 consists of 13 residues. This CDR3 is CASSPVGADGYTF. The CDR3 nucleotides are TGCGCCAGCAGCCCTGTGGGGGCAGATGGCTACACCTTC.

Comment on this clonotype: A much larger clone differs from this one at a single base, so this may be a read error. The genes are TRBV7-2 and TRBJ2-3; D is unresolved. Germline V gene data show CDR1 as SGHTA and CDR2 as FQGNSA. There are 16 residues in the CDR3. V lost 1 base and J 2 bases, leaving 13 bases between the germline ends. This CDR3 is CASSLGQDRLTDTQYF. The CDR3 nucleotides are TGTGCCAGCAGCTTAGGCCAGGATCGCCTCACAGATACGCAGTATTTT.

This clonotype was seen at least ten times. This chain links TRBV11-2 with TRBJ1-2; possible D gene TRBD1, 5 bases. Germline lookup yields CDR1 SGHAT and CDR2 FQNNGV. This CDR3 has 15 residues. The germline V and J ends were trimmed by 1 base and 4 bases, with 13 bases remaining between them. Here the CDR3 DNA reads TGTGCCAGCAGCTTAGGGGACGGGGGAGTCTATGGCTACACCTTC. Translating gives CASSLGDGGVYGYTF.

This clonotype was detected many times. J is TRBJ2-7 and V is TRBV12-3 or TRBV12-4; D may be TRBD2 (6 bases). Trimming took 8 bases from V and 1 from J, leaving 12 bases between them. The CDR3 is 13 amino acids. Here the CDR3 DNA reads TGTGCCAGCGTAGGAGGGGAATCCTACGAGCAGTACTTC. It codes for CASVGGESYEQYF.

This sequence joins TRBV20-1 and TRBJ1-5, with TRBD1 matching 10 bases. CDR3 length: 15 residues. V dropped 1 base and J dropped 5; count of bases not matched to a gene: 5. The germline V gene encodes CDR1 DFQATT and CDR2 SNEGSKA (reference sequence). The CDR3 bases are TGCAGTGCTAGAGGGGACAGGGGAGGATATCAGCCCCAGCATTTT. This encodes CSARGDRGGYQPQHF.

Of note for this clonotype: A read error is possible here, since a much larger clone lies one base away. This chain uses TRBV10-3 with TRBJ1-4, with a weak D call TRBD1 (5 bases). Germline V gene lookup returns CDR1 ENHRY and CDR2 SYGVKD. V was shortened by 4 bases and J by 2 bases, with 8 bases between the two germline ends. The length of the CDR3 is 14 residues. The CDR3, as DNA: TGTGCCATCAGTGCCGGGGCGACTAATGAAAAACTGTTTTTT. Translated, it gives CAISAGATNEKLFF.

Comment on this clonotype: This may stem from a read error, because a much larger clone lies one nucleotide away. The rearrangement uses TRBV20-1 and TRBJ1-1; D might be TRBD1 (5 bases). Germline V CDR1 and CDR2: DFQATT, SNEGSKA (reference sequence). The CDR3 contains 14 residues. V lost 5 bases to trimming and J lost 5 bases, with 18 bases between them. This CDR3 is CSAGGDGVGTEAFF. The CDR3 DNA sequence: TGCAGTGCTGGGGGGGACGGGGTAGGAACTGAAGCTTTCTTT.

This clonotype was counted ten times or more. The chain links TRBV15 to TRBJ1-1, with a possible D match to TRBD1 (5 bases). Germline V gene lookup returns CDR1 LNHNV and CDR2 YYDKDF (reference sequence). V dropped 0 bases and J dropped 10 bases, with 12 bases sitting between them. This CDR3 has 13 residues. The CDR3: CATSRDGAWVAFF. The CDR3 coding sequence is TGTGCCACCAGCAGAGATGGGGCTTGGGTAGCTTTCTTT.

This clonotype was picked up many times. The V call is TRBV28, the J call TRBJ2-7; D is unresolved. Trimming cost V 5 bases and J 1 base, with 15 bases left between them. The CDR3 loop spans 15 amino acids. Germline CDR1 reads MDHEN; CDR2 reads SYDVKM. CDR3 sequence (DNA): TGTGCCAGCAGTGCCAGACGAGGTGCTTCCTACGAGCAGTACTTC. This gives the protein CASSARRGASYEQYF.

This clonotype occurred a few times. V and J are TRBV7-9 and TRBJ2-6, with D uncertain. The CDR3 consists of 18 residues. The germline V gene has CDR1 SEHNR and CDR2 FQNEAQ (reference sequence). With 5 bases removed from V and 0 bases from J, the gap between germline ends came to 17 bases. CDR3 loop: CASSPLTVANSGANVLTF. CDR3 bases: TGTGCCAGCAGCCCTCTGACGGTAGCCAACTCTGGGGCCAACGTCCTGACTTTC.

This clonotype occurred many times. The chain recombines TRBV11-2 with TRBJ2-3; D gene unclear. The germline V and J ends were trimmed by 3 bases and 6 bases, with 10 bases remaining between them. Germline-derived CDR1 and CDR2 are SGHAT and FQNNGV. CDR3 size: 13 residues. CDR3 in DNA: TGTGCCAGCAGCTTTAAAGTTGCGGATACGCAGTATTTT. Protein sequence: CASSFKVADTQYF.

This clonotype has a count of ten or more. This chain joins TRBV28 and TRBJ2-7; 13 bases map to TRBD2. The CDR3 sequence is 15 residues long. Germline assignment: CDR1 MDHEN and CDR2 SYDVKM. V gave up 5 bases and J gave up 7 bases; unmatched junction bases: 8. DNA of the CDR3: TGTGCCAGCAGTCGGACTAGCGGGAGCGGTTGGGAGCAGTACTTC. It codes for CASSRTSGSGWEQYF.

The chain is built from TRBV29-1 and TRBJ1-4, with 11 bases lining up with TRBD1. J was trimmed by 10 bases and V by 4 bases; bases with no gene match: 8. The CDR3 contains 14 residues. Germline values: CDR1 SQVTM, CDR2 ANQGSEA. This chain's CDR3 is CSVGWTGGGGKLFF. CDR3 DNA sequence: TGCAGCGTTGGGTGGACAGGGGGCGGCGGAAAACTGTTTTTT.

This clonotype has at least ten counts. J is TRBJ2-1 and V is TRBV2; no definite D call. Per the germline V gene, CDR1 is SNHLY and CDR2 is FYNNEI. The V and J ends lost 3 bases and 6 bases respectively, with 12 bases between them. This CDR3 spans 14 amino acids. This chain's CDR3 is CASSELLGSNEQFF. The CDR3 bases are TGTGCCAGCAGTGAGTTACTTGGATCCAATGAGCAGTTCTTC.

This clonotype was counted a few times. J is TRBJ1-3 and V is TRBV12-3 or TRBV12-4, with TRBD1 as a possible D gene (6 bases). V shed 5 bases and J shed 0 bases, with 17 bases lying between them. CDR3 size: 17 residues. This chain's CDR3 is CASSPLGGGLSGNTIYF. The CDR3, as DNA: TGTGCCAGCAGTCCCTTAGGGGGGGGACTCTCTGGAAACACCATATATTTT.

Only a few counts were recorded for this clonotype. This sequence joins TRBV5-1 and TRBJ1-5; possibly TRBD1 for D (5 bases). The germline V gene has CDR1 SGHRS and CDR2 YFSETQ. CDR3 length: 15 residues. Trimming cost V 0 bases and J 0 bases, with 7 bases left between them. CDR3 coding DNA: TGCGCCAGCAGCTTGGGGGGCAGTAGCAATCAGCCCCAGCATTTT. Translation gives CASSLGGSSNQPQHF.

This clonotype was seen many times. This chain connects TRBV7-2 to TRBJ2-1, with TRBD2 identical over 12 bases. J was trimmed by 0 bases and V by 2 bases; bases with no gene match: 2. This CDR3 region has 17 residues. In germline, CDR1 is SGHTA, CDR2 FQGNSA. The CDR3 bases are TGTGCCAGCAGCTTATGGACTAGCGGGGTCTCCTACAATGAGCAGTTCTTC. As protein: CASSLWTSGVSYNEQFF.

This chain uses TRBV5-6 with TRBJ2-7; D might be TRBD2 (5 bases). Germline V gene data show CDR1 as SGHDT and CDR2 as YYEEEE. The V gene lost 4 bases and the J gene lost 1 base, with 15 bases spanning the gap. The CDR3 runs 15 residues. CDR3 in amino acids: CASSVSWRGSYEQYF. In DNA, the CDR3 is TGTGCCAGCAGCGTTAGCTGGAGAGGGTCCTACGAGCAGTACTTC.

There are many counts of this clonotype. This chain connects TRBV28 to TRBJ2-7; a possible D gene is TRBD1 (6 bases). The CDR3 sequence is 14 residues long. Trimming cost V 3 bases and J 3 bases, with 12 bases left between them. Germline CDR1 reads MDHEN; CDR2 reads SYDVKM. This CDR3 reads CASSFGRGSYEQYF. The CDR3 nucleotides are TGTGCCAGCAGTTTTGGCAGGGGAAGCTACGAGCAGTACTTC.

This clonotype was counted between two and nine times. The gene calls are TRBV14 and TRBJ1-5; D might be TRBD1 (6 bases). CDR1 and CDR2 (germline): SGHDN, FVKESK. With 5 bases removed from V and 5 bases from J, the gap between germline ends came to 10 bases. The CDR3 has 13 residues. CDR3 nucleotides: TGTGCCAGCAGCAGGGGGTTGGATCAGCCCCAGCATTTT. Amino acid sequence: CASSRGLDQPQHF. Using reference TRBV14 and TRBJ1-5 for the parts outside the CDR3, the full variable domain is EAGVTQFPSHSVIEKGQTVTLRCDPISGHDNLYWYRRVMGKEIKFLLHFVKESKQDESGMPNNRFLAERTGGTYSTLKVQPAELEDSGVYFCASSRGLDQPQHFGDGTRLSIL.

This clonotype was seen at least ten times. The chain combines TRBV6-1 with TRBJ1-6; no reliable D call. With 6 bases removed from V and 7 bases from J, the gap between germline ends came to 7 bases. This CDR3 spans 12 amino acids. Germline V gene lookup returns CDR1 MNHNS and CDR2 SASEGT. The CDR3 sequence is CASRVNNSPLHF. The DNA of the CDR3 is TGTGCCAGCAGAGTAAACAATTCACCCCTCCACTTT.

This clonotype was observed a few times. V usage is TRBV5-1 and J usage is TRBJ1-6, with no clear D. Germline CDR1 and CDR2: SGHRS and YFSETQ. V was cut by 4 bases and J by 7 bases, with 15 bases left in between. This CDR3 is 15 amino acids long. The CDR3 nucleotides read TGCGCCAGCAGCGAAGGAGGAAGGGAAAATTCACCCCTCCACTTT. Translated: CASSEGGRENSPLHF. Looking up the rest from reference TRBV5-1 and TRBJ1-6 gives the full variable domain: KAGVTQTPRYLIKTRGQQVTLSCSPISGHRSVSWYQQTPGQGLQFLFEYFSETQRNKGNFPGRFSGRQFSNSRSEMNVSTLELGDSALYLCASSEGGRENSPLHFGNGTRLTVT.

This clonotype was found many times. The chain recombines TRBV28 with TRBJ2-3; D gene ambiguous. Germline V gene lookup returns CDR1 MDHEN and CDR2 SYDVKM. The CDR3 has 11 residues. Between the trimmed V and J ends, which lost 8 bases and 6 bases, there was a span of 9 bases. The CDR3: CASWDRDTQYF. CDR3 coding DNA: TGTGCCAGCTGGGATCGCGATACGCAGTATTTT.

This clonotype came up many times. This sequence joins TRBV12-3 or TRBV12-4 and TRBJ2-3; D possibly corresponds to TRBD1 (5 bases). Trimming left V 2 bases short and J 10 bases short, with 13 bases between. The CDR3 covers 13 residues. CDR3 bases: TGTGCCAGCAGTTTACACCCCCAGGGTTCGCAGTATTTT. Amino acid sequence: CASSLHPQGSQYF.

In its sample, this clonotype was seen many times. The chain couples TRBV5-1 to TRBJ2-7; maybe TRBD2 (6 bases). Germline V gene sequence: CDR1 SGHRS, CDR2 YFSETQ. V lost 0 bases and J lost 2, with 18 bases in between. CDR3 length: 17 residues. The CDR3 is CASSLEGVPGVTYEQYF. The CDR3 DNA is TGCGCCAGCAGCTTGGAAGGTGTTCCGGGGGTTACCTACGAGCAGTACTTC.

DNA of the CDR3: TGTGCCAGCAGCCGTGGACTATCTAGCACAGATACGCAGTATTTT. Translated, it gives CASSRGLSSTDTQYF. The J gene is TRBJ2-3, the V gene TRBV3-1; TRBD2 is a possible D gene (6 bases). The CDR3 extends over 15 amino acids. Trimming took 4 bases from V and 0 from J, leaving 11 bases between them. Germline loops: CDR1 LGHDT, CDR2 YNNKEL (reference sequence).

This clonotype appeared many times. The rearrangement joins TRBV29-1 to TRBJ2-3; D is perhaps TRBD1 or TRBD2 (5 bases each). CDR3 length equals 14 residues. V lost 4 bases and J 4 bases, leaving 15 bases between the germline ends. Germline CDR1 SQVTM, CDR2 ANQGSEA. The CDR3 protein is CSVVGGKGADTQYF. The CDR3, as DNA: TGCAGCGTTGTTGGGGGTAAGGGCGCAGATACGCAGTATTTT.

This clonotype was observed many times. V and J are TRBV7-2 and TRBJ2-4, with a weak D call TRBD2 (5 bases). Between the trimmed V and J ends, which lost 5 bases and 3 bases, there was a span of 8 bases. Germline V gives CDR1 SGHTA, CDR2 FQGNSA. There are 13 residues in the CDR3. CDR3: CASSLRGKNIQYF. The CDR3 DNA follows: TGTGCCAGCAGCCTCCGGGGCAAAAACATTCAGTACTTC.

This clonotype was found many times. The CDR3 region is CASSLNPALTYNEQFF. CDR3 coding DNA: TGTGCCAGCAGTCTAAACCCTGCGCTGACCTACAATGAGCAGTTCTTC. The rearrangement links TRBV27 to TRBJ2-1; unclear D gene. The germline gives CDR1 MNHEY, CDR2 SMNVEV (reference sequence). V lost 5 bases and J lost 2, with 16 bases in between. The CDR3 runs to 16 residues.